The T cell receptor (beta chain) under discussion was sequenced for a study of blood T cell repertoires in COVID-19. Study summary: The analysed material was cDNA or gDNA that came from T cells, B-cell-depleted T cells, or PBMCs.

The germline V gene has CDR1 MNHEY and CDR2 SMNVEV (reference sequence). CDR3 length: 16 amino acids. V lost 5 bases, J lost 6 bases, and 14 bases stayed unmatched. The assay was immunoSEQ multiplex PCR, and TCRdb's table has in-frame clones only and misses some. This table has approximately 100,000 clones, 85% to 90% appearing once. The sequence derives from a human donor in a cohort sampled during active COVID-19. The specimen was peripheral blood. The J gene is TRBJ2-7, the V gene TRBV27; 9 bases agree with TRBD1. CDR3 in DNA: TGTGCCAGCAGTCCCCCCATCGGGACAGGGACCTCCGAGCAGTACTTC. This codes for CASSPPIGTGTSEQYF.